Listed here is a single TCR beta chain. Antigen: not known. The data are from a study of T cells in localized non-small cell lung cancer. The study's findings and limits: Analysis by sequencing included only one tumor region, so heterogeneity remains possible.

The assay was immunoSEQ multiplex PCR, and TCRdb's table has in-frame clones only and misses some. The table records 75,000 to 85,000 clones, over 75% of them present only once. V shed 3 bases and J 1 base; nucleotides not matched to a gene: 5. Germline assignment: CDR1 SGHRS and CDR2 YFSETQ. This CDR3 has 15 residues. The rearrangement links TRBV5-1 to TRBJ1-1; 8 bases map to TRBD1. This TCR was sampled from a female donor of 60 years or more with stage I lung adenocarcinoma. The starting material was peripheral blood, obtained before any cancer treatment. In DNA form, the CDR3 reads TGCGCCAGCAGCTACGGACAGGGTTCGAACACTGAAGCTTTCTTT. Protein: CASSYGQGSNTEAFF.